These 2 T cell receptor beta chains were all obtained from the same sample, sequenced in a study of T cells in Graves' hyperthyroidism and ophthalmopathy. RNA transcripts were the template for amplifying TCR beta CDR3 regions. The HTBI primer set drove a first-round RT-PCR of the TCR CDR3. One entry per CDR3 protein results from TCRdb running MiXCR on the multiplex PCR reads. This sample carries 480,000 or so distinct CDR3 sequences, approximately 14% of them seen once, and the ten largest clones take around a sixth. The specimen was blood. The receptors were sampled from a woman aged 18-29 years with Graves' hyperthyroidism.

This clonotype was found many times. The chain recombines TRBV2 with TRBJ2-1; TRBD2 is a possible D gene (5 bases). Trimming left V 2 bases short and J 0 bases short, with 14 bases between. This CDR3 contains 17 residues. Germline loops: CDR1 SNHLY, CDR2 FYNNEI. This CDR3 reads CASSEYGPGNSYNEQFF. The DNA of the CDR3 is TGTGCCAGCAGTGAATACGGGCCGGGGAACTCCTACAATGAGCAGTTCTTC.

This clonotype was seen repeatedly, ten times or more. The chain links TRBV27 to TRBJ1-1; possibly TRBD1 for D (6 bases). The V end was cut by 8 bases, the J end by 6 bases, with 13 bases between. This CDR3 has 12 residues. Germline lookup yields CDR1 MNHEY and CDR2 SMNVEV (reference sequence). CDR3 sequence (DNA): TGTGCCAGCCATAGGGGGGGCTCTGAAGCTTTCTTT. Translated: CASHRGGSEAFF.